The source of this TCR beta chain is a study of chemoradiotherapy in HPV16-positive cancers. About the study: A couple of HPV16-positive patients' cells yielded candidate HPV-specific clones and common motifs.

Regarding the study as a whole: Non-HPV-specific T cells did not expand in tumors during treatment, whereas candidate HPV-specific clones and E7-related motifs did. HPV-responsive T-cell expansion during chemoradiotherapy was linked to improved recurrence-free survival in HPV16-positive patients.

Using immunoSEQ multiplex PCR, the repertoire was profiled, and TCRdb retains in-frame clones only, with some absent. Of 40,000 or so clones in the sample, more than 65% are singletons; the top ten hold under 5.5%. This clone was seen a few times. No antigen is known for it. Repertoires were sampled repeatedly during chemoradiotherapy. The V and J ends lost 5 bases and 1 base respectively, with 13 bases between them. Germline V gives CDR1 SGHNT, CDR2 YYREEE (reference sequence). The CDR3 is 14 amino acids. This TCR derives from a human donor with HPV-associated anogenital cancer. This chain uses TRBV5-4 with TRBJ2-7; no reliable D call. The sequences come from blood, collected from a patient who underwent chemoradiotherapy. CDR3 coding DNA: TGTGCCAGCAGTTCCGTTGGGGATTCCTACGAGCAGTACTTC. Translating it yields CASSSVGDSYEQYF.